This TCR beta chain was captured by sequencing in a study of OX40 agonist ivuxolimab in advanced cancers. Study findings and constraints: Averaged across samples, CD8+ T cells carried more expanded clones than CD4+ did.

V lost 2 bases and J 4 bases, leaving 9 bases between the germline ends. Germline V CDR1 and CDR2: SGHDT, YYEEEE. The CDR3 sequence is 13 residues long. Repertoires were generated with immunoSEQ multiplex PCR, while TCRdb's copy carries only in-frame clones and drops some. The sample gives about 8,300 clones, around 75% of which show up once; 17% is in the top ten. To note about this clone: Its target is unknown.

This rearrangement joins TRBV5-6 to TRBJ2-5; D remains unclear. The source was CD4+ or CD8+ T cells sorted from blood, collected in a trial of the OX40 agonist ivuxolimab. The sequence derives from an adult with an advanced solid tumor such as melanoma, head and neck, liver or kidney cancer. CDR3 sequence (DNA): TGTGCCAGCAGCTTTATCGGGTCAGAGACCCAGTACTTC. Amino acid sequence: CASSFIGSETQYF. Full variable domain (rest looked up from reference TRBV5-6 and TRBJ2-5): DAGVTQSPTHLIKTRGQQVTLRCSPKSGHDTVSWYQQALGQGPQFIFQYYEEEERQRGNFPDRFSGHQFPNYSSELNVNALLLGDSALYLCASSFIGSETQYFGPGTRLLVL.